The clone carrying this TCR beta chain was found once. The target antigen is unknown. This sample was taken from a study of T cells in localized non-small cell lung cancer. Study conclusions and caveats: Within adjacent lung there appeared a median 57 of the top 100 tumor clones. Sequence data derive from only one tumor region, so heterogeneity remains possible. In uninvolved adjacent lung, T cell clonality reached its highest value, exceeding tumor. A higher density of T cells in blood coincided with extended overall survival.

CDR1 is SQVTM and CDR2 is ANQGSEA in the germline V gene. Unmatched junction bases numbered 11, after V lost 7 bases and J lost 6 bases. This CDR3 contains 14 residues. TCRdb's copy holds only in-frame clones and misses some; the assay was immunoSEQ multiplex PCR. The sample yields under 40,000 clones, roughly nine tenths seen once. The rearrangement links TRBV29-1 to TRBJ2-3; 9 bases line up with TRBD1. This sample comprised peripheral blood mononuclear cells, obtained before any cancer treatment. This sequence was found in a man aged 35 to 69 with stage III lung adenocarcinoma. CDR3 sequence (DNA): TGCAGCGGCCAGGGACAGGGCCTTGGGGATACGCAGTATTTT. It encodes CSGQGQGLGDTQYF.